These T cell receptor beta chains were read from a single sample in a study of cytomegalovirus exposure and HLA in healthy donors. This table comes from immunoSEQ multiplex PCR, and its TCRdb copy is limited to in-frame clones, with some not included. The sample records over 60,000 clones, roughly 96% being singletons. Sample: PBMCs. The receptor source for this set is a man between 18 and 29 years old in good health and CMV-seronegative. Both conserved end residues are part of each CDR3. The D gene is left open where the match is weak. The size of a clone is reported for some rows only, either as once, few or many, or as a class for expanded clones.

DNA | CDR3 | J | V | D | size | length
TGTGCCAGCAGCCGGGACAGGGGTGTCCACGGAAACACCATATATTTT | CASSRDRGVHGNTIYF | TRBJ1-3 | TRBV11-2 | TRBD1 | NA | 16
TGTGCCAGCAGTTACTCTCGGGGGGTCACCGGGGAGCTGTTTTTT | CASSYSRGVTGELFF | TRBJ2-2 | TRBV6-5 | TRBD2 | NA | 15
TGTGCCACTTCGAGCTCCTATAATTCACCCCTCCACTTT | CATSSSYNSPLHF | TRBJ1-6 | TRBV19 | NA | few | 13
TGTGCCAGCAGCGAAGTACAGGGAAAGGCTTTCTTT | CASSEVQGKAFF | TRBJ1-1 | TRBV7-3 | NA | NA | 12
TGCGCCAGCAGCCGGGGGACAGGGAGCTCCTACAATGAGCAGTTCTTC | CASSRGTGSSYNEQFF | TRBJ2-1 | TRBV4-1 | TRBD1 | NA | 16
TGTGCCAGCTCACCGGGGATCAACAGGGGGCCATACACTGAAGCTTTCTTT | CASSPGINRGPYTEAFF | TRBJ1-1 | TRBV18 | TRBD1 | NA | 17
TGTGCCAGCACCACCACCGGTGTGGGGGGGTACGAGCAGTACTTC | CASTTTGVGGYEQYF | TRBJ2-7 | TRBV6-5 | TRBD2 | NA | 15
TGTGCCAGTAGTACGTTACTAGCGGTGGTCTACGAGCAGTACTTC | CASSTLLAVVYEQYF | TRBJ2-7 | TRBV19 | TRBD2 | once | 15
TGTGCCACCCCGTTGACAGGGAGGGAGACCCAGTACTTC | CATPLTGRETQYF | TRBJ2-5 | TRBV6-5 | NA | NA | 13
TGTGCCAGCAGCCTCGGTAATTCACCTGGAAACACCATATATTTT | CASSLGNSPGNTIYF | TRBJ1-3 | TRBV5-8 | NA | NA | 15
TGTGCCAGTAGTATGCAGGGGCAAGAGACCCAGTACTTC | CASSMQGQETQYF | TRBJ2-5 | TRBV19 | NA | once | 13
TGTGCCAGCAGTTACTTGAAGCTGGAGCCCCAGCATTTT | CASSYLKLEPQHF | TRBJ1-5 | TRBV6-6 | NA | NA | 13
TGTGCCAGCAGTTTATCATTCAGACAGGTGATCTCCTACGAGCAGTACTTC | CASSLSFRQVISYEQYF | TRBJ2-7 | TRBV28 | NA | NA | 17
TGCGCCAGCAGCCTTTATCCCGGCAATGAGCAGTTCTTC | CASSLYPGNEQFF | TRBJ2-1 | TRBV4-1 | NA | NA | 13
TGTGCCAGCAGCTCAGGGACAGGGGGCTACACCGGGGAGCTGTTTTTT | CASSSGTGGYTGELFF | TRBJ2-2 | TRBV11-1 | TRBD1 | NA | 16
TGCGCCAGCAGTGAGGGGCAGGGTCGAGCTTTCTTT | CASSEGQGRAFF | TRBJ1-1 | TRBV10-1 | NA | NA | 12
TGTGCCACTTCGGACTGGAACACTGAAGCTTTCTTT | CATSDWNTEAFF | TRBJ1-1 | TRBV19 | NA | NA | 12
TGTGCCAGTAGTATAGGGGACAGAGTCTACGAGCAGTACTTC | CASSIGDRVYEQYF | TRBJ2-7 | TRBV19 | TRBD1 | NA | 14
TGTGCCAGCACTGAAGCAGGGGACACCAGGGACATTCAGTACTTC | CASTEAGDTRDIQYF | TRBJ2-4 | TRBV2 | NA | NA | 15
TGTGCCAGCAGTGATTGGACAGACACTAACTATGGCTACACCTTC | CASSDWTDTNYGYTF | TRBJ1-2 | TRBV2 | NA | NA | 15
TGTGCAAGTCGCTTAGTCGACCCCGGGTGCATTCAGTACTTC | CASRLVDPGCIQYF | TRBJ2-4 | TRBV12-2 | NA | NA | 14
TGTGCCAGTCGAAGGGGGACTGAAGCTTTCTTT | CASRRGTEAFF | TRBJ1-1 | TRBV19 | NA | once | 11
TGTGCCAGCAGCAACAGCGTCCCGCGGGCTTATAGCAATCAGCCCCAGCATTTT | CASSNSVPRAYSNQPQHF | TRBJ1-5 | TRBV12-1 | NA | NA | 18
TGTGCCAGCAGTCCGCCGGGACAGCTCTCTGGAAACACCATATATTTT | CASSPPGQLSGNTIYF | TRBJ1-3 | TRBV28 | TRBD1 | NA | 16
TGTGCCAGCAGTGCCCGAGACAGGGAGCAGTACTTC | CASSARDREQYF | TRBJ2-7 | TRBV6-1 | NA | once | 12
TGCGCCAGCACCCCGGGACAGATCACAGATACGCAGTATTTT | CASTPGQITDTQYF | TRBJ2-3 | TRBV5-1 | TRBD1 | NA | 14
TGCGCCAGCGGCCGGCGGGAGGGAACAGATACGCAGTATTTT | CASGRREGTDTQYF | TRBJ2-3 | TRBV5-1 | TRBD2 | once | 14
TGTGCCAGCAGCCTCAGGGGGAGCAATCAGCCCCAGCATTTT | CASSLRGSNQPQHF | TRBJ1-5 | TRBV27 | TRBD1 | NA | 14